The sequence of this TCR beta chain was determined in a study of a mutant IDH1 vaccine in newly diagnosed glioma. Study information: Patients were given eight vaccinations, scheduled in weeks 1, 3, 5, 7, 11, 15, 19 and 23. Once 4-6 weeks had passed after radiotherapy alone, vaccination started, or it started with temozolomide cycles.

Comment on this clone: Its antigen remains unknown.

Regarding time point: week 23, last vaccination. The content of each vaccine dose was 300 ug of mutant IDH1 20-mer peptide, and topical imiquimod accompanied it. Newly diagnosed WHO grade 3 or 4 IDH1-mutant, ATRX-lost astrocytomas were identified in the donors. Sequencing used immunoSEQ multiplex PCR; TCRdb keeps in-frame clones, though not all of them. The sample records roughly 45,000 clones, 65% to 85% being singletons. The CDR3 runs to 13 residues. The input for sequencing was PBMCs, taken from a glioma patient whose treatment included an IDH1 peptide vaccine. This sequence originates from a woman younger than 35 with glioma. Some clones in this sample may be carry-over from other donors' samples. The J gene is TRBJ2-2, the V gene TRBV21-1. TRBV21-1 has pseudogene status. DNA for the CDR3: TGTGCCAGCAGCAAGGGGGACACCGGGGAGCTGTTTTTT. Protein product: CASSKGDTGELFF.